This T cell receptor beta chain originates from a study of early T cells in non-severe SARS-CoV-2 infection. Study summary: Unpaired chains resulted from sequencing bulk RNA of unsorted whole blood. Study results and caveats: VDJdb-based matching was biased toward anti-spike CD8 responses and missed private and CD4 specificities.

TCRdb re-derived calls from the 5' RACE reads in MiXCR, one entry per CDR3 protein. The sample contains fewer than 35,000 distinct CDR3 sequences, less than 4.5% of which appear only once. This clonotype occurred a few times. Its antigen remains unidentified. Germline V CDR1 and CDR2: MNHNY, SVGAGI (reference sequence). V trimming: 0 bases; J trimming: 6 bases; junction bases outside the gene matches: 2. The CDR3 spans 14 residues. The chain is built from TRBV6-6 and TRBJ2-1, with 7 bases identical to TRBD2. The sequence was obtained from an adult who was a healthcare worker with PCR-confirmed SARS-CoV-2 infection or an uninfected control (not recorded which). The source material was whole blood. The CDR3 spells CASSYSRTSNEQFF. As DNA, the CDR3 is TGTGCCAGCAGTTACTCGAGGACTAGCAATGAGCAGTTCTTC.